These T cell receptor beta chains were read from a single sample in a study of beta chain features in type 1 diabetes. Profiling relied on immunoSEQ multiplex PCR, and the TCRdb table lists in-frame clones only, not all of them. The repertoire holds roughly 40,000 clones, with around 48% as singletons. The sample consisted of central memory CD4+ T cells from blood. These receptors were obtained from a woman aged 18 to 35 in good health. The CDR3 runs from the conserved cysteine through the conserved F or W. Fields, in order: CDR3 protein, V gene, clone size, D gene, J gene. The D gene is left open where the match is weak. Expanded clones get a size class; other rows say once, few or many, or leave the size out.

CDR3 protein: CASSLRSRGSSGANVLTF
V gene: TRBV7-9
clone size: few
D gene: -
J gene: TRBJ2-6

CDR3 protein: CASRLAGNTGELFF
V gene: TRBV2
clone size: -
D gene: TRBD2
J gene: TRBJ2-2

CDR3 protein: CASSMKSRGPNNSPLHF
V gene: TRBV19
clone size: few
D gene: TRBD1
J gene: TRBJ1-6

CDR3 protein: CAWKGGETYNEQFF
V gene: TRBV30
clone size: -
D gene: -
J gene: TRBJ2-1

CDR3 protein: CASRQSSVDTGELFF
V gene: TRBV7-8
clone size: -
D gene: -
J gene: TRBJ2-2

CDR3 protein: CASSTRDRGRGGYTF
V gene: TRBV27
clone size: -
D gene: TRBD1
J gene: TRBJ1-2

CDR3 protein: CASTPGGMRNEKLFF
V gene: TRBV2
clone size: -
D gene: -
J gene: TRBJ1-4

CDR3 protein: CASSSSPGYEQYF
V gene: TRBV7-6
clone size: -
D gene: -
J gene: TRBJ2-7

CDR3 protein: CASGTGPPLSYEQYF
V gene: TRBV27
clone size: many
D gene: -
J gene: TRBJ2-7

CDR3 protein: CASSSPRGNQHF
V gene: TRBV7-2
clone size: -
D gene: TRBD1
J gene: TRBJ1-5

CDR3 protein: CASSLGLRTGEAFF
V gene: TRBV7-3
clone size: -
D gene: -
J gene: TRBJ1-1

CDR3 protein: CASGGAGGYGDTQYF
V gene: TRBV11-2
clone size: -
D gene: TRBD2
J gene: TRBJ2-3

CDR3 protein: CASSLSGGVVYGYTF
V gene: TRBV27
clone size: -
D gene: -
J gene: TRBJ1-2

CDR3 protein: CSVENAANEQYF
V gene: TRBV29-1
clone size: -
D gene: -
J gene: TRBJ2-7

CDR3 protein: CASSMLLGANTDTQYF
V gene: TRBV19
clone size: few
D gene: -
J gene: TRBJ2-3

CDR3 protein: CASESGTGGNEQFF
V gene: TRBV2
clone size: few
D gene: TRBD1
J gene: TRBJ2-1

CDR3 protein: CAISEPAGTTDTQYF
V gene: TRBV10-3
clone size: -
D gene: -
J gene: TRBJ2-3

CDR3 protein: CATTKDSAYGYTF
V gene: TRBV10-3
clone size: -
D gene: -
J gene: TRBJ1-2

CDR3 protein: CAISESKRQGTETQYF
V gene: TRBV10-3
clone size: -
D gene: TRBD1
J gene: TRBJ2-5

CDR3 protein: CASSMLSTRGVNSPLHF
V gene: TRBV19
clone size: -
D gene: -
J gene: TRBJ1-6

CDR3 protein: CATSRAGPGELFF
V gene: TRBV15
clone size: -
D gene: -
J gene: TRBJ2-2

CDR3 protein: CASSLYNRQSGYTF
V gene: TRBV7-9
clone size: few
D gene: -
J gene: TRBJ1-2

CDR3 protein: CAWRGQGTRPEAFF
V gene: TRBV30
clone size: -
D gene: -
J gene: TRBJ1-1

CDR3 protein: CASSPKDRLNTEAFF
V gene: TRBV7-9
clone size: few
D gene: -
J gene: TRBJ1-1

CDR3 protein: CSVGKVAEAEQFF
V gene: TRBV29-1
clone size: -
D gene: -
J gene: TRBJ2-1

CDR3 protein: CASSPGGGGANVLTF
V gene: TRBV6-6
clone size: -
D gene: TRBD2
J gene: TRBJ2-6

CDR3 protein: CASRLGEVNTEAFF
V gene: TRBV11-2
clone size: -
D gene: -
J gene: TRBJ1-1

CDR3 protein: CAWSGRQGNENTEAFF
V gene: TRBV30
clone size: few
D gene: TRBD1
J gene: TRBJ1-1

CDR3 protein: CASTPRAGATFRRPDTQYF
V gene: TRBV5-4
clone size: few
D gene: -
J gene: TRBJ2-3

CDR3 protein: CASSLFQGSSSPLHF
V gene: TRBV5-5
clone size: -
D gene: -
J gene: TRBJ1-6

CDR3 protein: CASSPPPAFYSPLHF
V gene: TRBV6-1
clone size: -
D gene: -
J gene: TRBJ1-6

CDR3 protein: CASRRQGNSPLHF
V gene: TRBV25-1
clone size: few
D gene: -
J gene: TRBJ1-6